This T cell receptor (beta chain) was sequenced for a study of T cell changes during pregnancy in multiple sclerosis. Measured with immunoSEQ multiplex PCR; TCRdb has only the in-frame clones, and not every one. The sample has tens of thousands of clones, about 91% seen once; the top ten hold 1.1% to 1.5%. J was trimmed by 4 bases and V by 0 bases; bases with no gene match: 3. Per germline, CDR1 SGHTA and CDR2 FQGNSA. This CDR3 region has 15 residues. The receptor was derived from a female donor in good health, enrolled as a control in a pregnancy study. The V gene is TRBV7-2, the J gene TRBJ2-7; 10 bases fit TRBD2. The sequences come from peripheral blood, collected in the second trimester of pregnancy. DNA of the CDR3: TGTGCCAGCAGCTTAGCGCCTAGCGGGGGTTACGAGCAGTACTTC. It is translated as CASSLAPSGGYEQYF.